Detailed here is one TCR beta chain. The data were produced by immunoSEQ multiplex PCR, yet TCRdb's version contains in-frame clones alone and is incomplete. The repertoire has about 110,000 clones, 90% of them found once; the top ten carry more than 3.5%. Germline V lookup: CDR1 SGHDN, CDR2 FVKESK. The CDR3 covers 15 residues. V lost 0 bases and J lost 1, with 8 bases in between. The data belong to a study of control samples from healthy donors and cancer patients. The TCR originated in a human donor in good health. The donor label of this sample is uncertain. The rearrangement joins TRBV14 to TRBJ2-3, with D perhaps TRBD2 (5 bases). The sample consisted of blood. In DNA form, the CDR3 reads TGTGCCAGCAGCCAAGAGGTCGGGGGCACAGATACGCAGTATTTT. Its protein product is CASSQEVGGTDTQYF.